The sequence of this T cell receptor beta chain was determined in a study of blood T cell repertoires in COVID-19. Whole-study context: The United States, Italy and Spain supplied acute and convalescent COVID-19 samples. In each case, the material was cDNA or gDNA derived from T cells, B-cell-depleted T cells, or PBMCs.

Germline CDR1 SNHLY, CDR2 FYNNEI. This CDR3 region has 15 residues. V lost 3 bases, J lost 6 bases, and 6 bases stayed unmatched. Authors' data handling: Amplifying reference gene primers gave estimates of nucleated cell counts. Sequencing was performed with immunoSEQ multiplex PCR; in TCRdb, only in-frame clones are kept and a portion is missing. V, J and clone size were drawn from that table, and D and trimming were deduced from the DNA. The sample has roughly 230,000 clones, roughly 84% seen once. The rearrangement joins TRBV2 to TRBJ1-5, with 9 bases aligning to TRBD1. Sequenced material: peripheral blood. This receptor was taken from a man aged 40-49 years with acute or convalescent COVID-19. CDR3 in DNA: TGTGCCAGCAGTGACGCGGGACAGGGTCCTCAGCCCCAGCATTTT. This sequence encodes CASSDAGQGPQPQHF.